Shown below are 32 T cell receptor beta chains from a single sample sequenced in a study of T cell changes during pregnancy in multiple sclerosis. Profiling relied on immunoSEQ multiplex PCR, and the TCRdb table lists in-frame clones only, not all of them. This table has fewer than 140,000 clones, 91% appearing once. The specimen was peripheral blood, collected before pregnancy. The receptors derive from a female donor with multiple sclerosis, enrolled in a pregnancy study.

The chain combines TRBV9 with TRBJ2-5, with 7 positions matching TRBD1. The CDR3 contains 14 residues. J was trimmed by 1 base and V by 4 bases; bases with no gene match: 4. The germline CDR1 and CDR2 sequences are SGDLS and YYNGEE. The CDR3 nucleotides are TGTGCCAGCAGCACGGGACAGCCCCAAGAGACCCAGTACTTC. Its translation: CASSTGQPQETQYF.

This chain links TRBV27 with TRBJ2-3; D might be TRBD2 (6 bases). In germline, CDR1 is MNHEY, CDR2 SMNVEV (reference sequence). V gave up 4 bases and J gave up 6 bases, with 23 bases separating them. CDR3 length: 17 amino acids. This CDR3 reads CASSSQRRASFVDTQYF. The DNA for the CDR3 is TGTGCCAGCAGTTCCCAACGGAGGGCCTCATTCGTTGATACGCAGTATTTT.

V is TRBV18 and J is TRBJ2-3; 8 nucleotides align to TRBD1. Germline loops: CDR1 KGHSH, CDR2 LQKENI. This CDR3 has 14 residues. The trim removed 2 bases at V and 4 bases at J, leaving 2 bases unmatched. The CDR3 DNA follows: TGTGCCAGCTCACCAGAGACAGGGGCAGATACGCAGTATTTT. This sequence encodes CASSPETGADTQYF.

The V gene is TRBV11-2, the J gene TRBJ2-1; 9 nucleotides match TRBD2. The CDR3 has 16 amino acids. Germline lookup yields CDR1 SGHAT and CDR2 FQNNGV. Trimming removed 5 bases from V and 7 bases from J; junction bases left unmatched: 12. CDR3 in amino acids: CASSPLAGAGKNEQFF. The CDR3, as DNA: TGTGCCAGCAGCCCCTTAGCGGGGGCGGGGAAAAATGAGCAGTTCTTC.

This chain links TRBV27 with TRBJ1-1; TRBD1 might be the D (6 bases). The length of the CDR3 is 15 residues. Trimming took 6 bases from V and 2 from J, leaving 16 bases between them. Germline values: CDR1 MNHEY, CDR2 SMNVEV (reference sequence). In DNA form, the CDR3 reads TGTGCCAGCAGCGAAACAGGGAAGGCCAACACTGAAGCTTTCTTT. It encodes CASSETGKANTEAFF.

This chain connects TRBV5-8 to TRBJ2-4, with no clear D. Between the trimmed V and J ends, which lost 0 bases and 0 bases, there was a span of 10 bases. The CDR3 has 16 residues. Germline CDR1 is SGHTS and CDR2 is YDEGEE. The chain's CDR3 is CASSLGAASAKNIQYF. As DNA, the CDR3 is TGTGCCAGCAGCTTGGGGGCAGCCTCAGCCAAAAACATTCAGTACTTC.

The chain has TRBV7-2 and TRBJ1-2; 7 positions match TRBD1. Germline assignment: CDR1 SGHTA and CDR2 FQGNSA. After removal of 5 bases from V and 0 bases from J, the junction contained 9 bases not matched to a gene. The CDR3 runs to 16 residues. The CDR3 DNA is TGTGCCAGCAGCCGGCGGACAGGAGGGGCTAACTATGGCTACACCTTC. This codes for CASSRRTGGANYGYTF.

CDR3 amino acids: CASRSFGANVLTF. The DNA for the CDR3 is TGTGCCAGTAGGAGTTTTGGGGCCAACGTCCTGACTTTC. J is TRBJ2-6 and V is TRBV19; the D is unclear. V gave up 6 bases and J gave up 3 bases, with 6 bases separating them. The length of the CDR3 is 13 residues. The germline gives CDR1 LNHDA, CDR2 SQIVND (reference sequence).

The genes are TRBV7-6 and TRBJ2-1, with 12 bases matching TRBD2. The germline V gene encodes CDR1 SGHVS and CDR2 FNYEAQ. The CDR3 sequence is 15 residues long. V lost 1 base, J lost 7 bases, and 2 bases stayed unmatched. CDR3 sequence: CASSLEGTSGNEQFF. The CDR3 DNA follows: TGTGCCAGCAGCTTAGAAGGGACTAGCGGGAATGAGCAGTTCTTC. Together with reference TRBV7-6 and TRBJ2-1, the CDR3 gives the full variable domain: GAGVSQSPRYKVTKRGQDVALRCDPISGHVSLYWYRQALGQGPEFLTYFNYEAQQDKSGLPNDRFSAERPEGSISTLTIQRTEQRDSAMYRCASSLEGTSGNEQFFGPGTRLTVL.

J is TRBJ1-4 and V is TRBV15; 7 nucleotides line up with TRBD1. CDR3 length: 16 amino acids. V gave up 3 bases and J gave up 4 bases; unmatched junction bases: 8. Germline CDR1 and CDR2: LNHNV and YYDKDF (reference sequence). This CDR3 reads CATSRGSRDSNEKLFF. The CDR3 DNA reads TGTGCCACCAGCAGGGGATCCCGGGACAGTAATGAAAAACTGTTTTTT.

The chain recombines TRBV5-1 with TRBJ1-1; the D gene is possibly TRBD1 (5 bases). There are 18 residues in the CDR3. V lost 4 bases, J lost 1 base, and 23 bases lay in between. In germline, CDR1 is SGHRS, CDR2 YFSETQ. The CDR3 DNA is TGCGCCAGCAGCCTTCCAAGGGGCTCGCCTATGGAGAACACTGAAGCTTTCTTT. This encodes CASSLPRGSPMENTEAFF.

The V and J genes are TRBV7-9 and TRBJ1-1; D is undetermined. Between the trimmed V and J ends, which lost 1 base and 0 bases, there was a span of 9 bases. The CDR3 runs to 15 residues. In germline, CDR1 is SEHNR, CDR2 FQNEAQ (reference sequence). For the CDR3, the DNA is TGTGCCAGCAGCTTAGGGTACAGTATGAACACTGAAGCTTTCTTT. Amino acids: CASSLGYSMNTEAFF.

The CDR3 here is CASSQQAGETQYF. The CDR3 DNA sequence: TGCGCCAGCAGCCAACAGGCGGGAGAGACCCAGTACTTC. The chain employs TRBV4-3 and TRBJ2-5; a weak D match, TRBD2 (5 bases). From germline, CDR1 is LGHNA and CDR2 YSLEER. This CDR3 contains 13 residues. V was cut by 2 bases and J by 4 bases, with 8 bases left in between.

This clone showed up just once. The V and J genes are TRBV7-3 and TRBJ2-3, with D possibly TRBD2 on 6 matching bases. The germline V and J ends were trimmed by 0 bases and 3 bases, with 7 bases remaining between them. The CDR3 is made up of 14 amino acids. Looked up from germline, CDR1 is SGHTA and CDR2 is FQGTGA. CDR3 coding DNA: TGTGCCAGCAGCTTAACTAGCGGAACAGATACGCAGTATTTT. This codes for CASSLTSGTDTQYF.

The chain carries TRBV27 and TRBJ2-1; possible D gene TRBD1, 6 bases. With 5 bases removed from V and 8 bases from J, the gap between germline ends came to 13 bases. Germline V gives CDR1 MNHEY, CDR2 SMNVEV (reference sequence). CDR3 size: 13 residues. The CDR3 loop reads CASSGDGGDEQFF. CDR3 bases: TGTGCCAGCAGTGGGGATGGGGGCGATGAGCAGTTCTTC.

The rearrangement uses TRBV5-1 and TRBJ1-1; D perhaps matches TRBD1 (5 bases). The CDR3 consists of 13 residues. The germline V gene encodes CDR1 SGHRS and CDR2 YFSETQ. V shed 5 bases and J shed 4 bases, with 12 bases lying between them. CDR3 loop: CASRVQEGTEAFF. The CDR3 bases are TGCGCCAGCAGAGTACAGGAGGGCACTGAAGCTTTCTTT.

The chain couples TRBV11-1 to TRBJ2-7, with D hard to call. There are 14 residues in the CDR3. Germline V CDR1 and CDR2: SGHAT, FQDESV (reference sequence). Trimming took off 0 bases at V and 4 bases at J, with 10 bases between the two ends. The chain's CDR3 is CASSLAVNKYEQYF. The CDR3 coding sequence is TGTGCCAGCAGCTTAGCAGTCAACAAATACGAGCAGTACTTC.

The chain links TRBV19 to TRBJ2-7, with a possible D match to TRBD2 (5 bases). V was clipped by 4 bases and J by 5 bases, with 12 bases between them. Germline V gene lookup returns CDR1 LNHDA and CDR2 SQIVND (reference sequence). The CDR3 loop spans 13 amino acids. The CDR3 is CASSSWSRDEQYF. CDR3 nucleotide sequence: TGTGCCAGTAGTAGCTGGTCGAGGGACGAGCAGTACTTC.

This clone was recorded a few times. V usage is TRBV19 and J usage is TRBJ2-3; TRBD2 matches at 7 bases. CDR1 and CDR2 (germline): LNHDA, SQIVND (reference sequence). This CDR3 spans 12 amino acids. V dropped 6 bases and J dropped 4; count of bases not matched to a gene: 1. CDR3 DNA sequence: TGTGCCAGTAGGGGGGGGGCAGATACGCAGTATTTT. Its protein is CASRGGADTQYF. The variable domain in full, completed from reference TRBV19 and TRBJ2-3, reads DGGITQSPKYLFRKEGQNVTLSCEQNLNHDAMYWYRQDPGQGLRLIYYSQIVNDFQKGDIAEGYSVSREKKESFPLTVTSAQKNPTAFYLCASRGGADTQYFGPGTRLTVL.

This clone was seen a handful of times. The chain recombines TRBV27 with TRBJ1-2; D call uncertain. Deletions cut 4 bases from V and 0 bases from J, with 12 bases between. Germline V CDR1 and CDR2: MNHEY, SMNVEV (reference sequence). The CDR3 is 15 amino acids. CDR3 nucleotide sequence: TGTGCCAGCAGTTATAACAGCTTACCTAACTATGGCTACACCTTC. Residues: CASSYNSLPNYGYTF.

The chain is built from TRBV10-3 and TRBJ2-7; no definite D call. CDR1 is ENHRY and CDR2 is SYGVKD in the germline V gene. V was clipped by 9 bases and J by 4 bases, with 4 bases between them. This CDR3 has 9 amino acids. The CDR3 DNA follows: TGTGCCATTCCTTACGAGCAGTACTTC. Translating it yields CAIPYEQYF.

This clone has a single count. The genes are TRBV19 and TRBJ1-6; D not resolved. Per germline, CDR1 LNHDA and CDR2 SQIVND (reference sequence). V lost 5 bases and J lost 4, with 18 bases in between. This CDR3 is built from 17 residues. In nucleotides, the CDR3 is TGTGCCAGTAGTTTAGTAACCGGGAAATGGTATAATTCACCCCTCCACTTT. The encoded protein is CASSLVTGKWYNSPLHF.

V is TRBV9 and J is TRBJ2-1; D may be TRBD2 (6 bases). Germline-derived CDR1 and CDR2 are SGDLS and YYNGEE. The CDR3 loop spans 16 amino acids. V lost 7 bases to trimming and J lost 0 bases, with 17 bases between them. The CDR3 bases are TGTGCCAGCGGGCCCTCGGGGGAGAGCTCCTACAATGAGCAGTTCTTC. The encoded protein is CASGPSGESSYNEQFF. The full variable domain, in which reference TRBV9 and TRBJ2-1 provide the parts outside the CDR3, is DSGVTQTPKHLITATGQRVTLRCSPRSGDLSVYWYQQSLDQGLQFLIQYYNGEERAKGNILERFSAQQFPDLHSELNLSSLELGDSALYFCASGPSGESSYNEQFFGPGTRLTVL.

This clone was seen only a few times. The chain links TRBV6-1 to TRBJ1-1; no reliable D call. V lost 5 bases, J lost 1 base, and 8 bases lay in between. The CDR3 sequence is 13 residues long. Germline V gene lookup returns CDR1 MNHNS and CDR2 SASEGT. The DNA for the CDR3 is TGTGCCAGCAGTCTCAGGTGGAACACTGAAGCTTTCTTT. Translation gives CASSLRWNTEAFF.

The J gene is TRBJ1-2, the V gene TRBV5-1, with D perhaps matching TRBD1 (5 bases). Deletions cut 1 base from V and 8 bases from J, with 18 bases between. Germline CDR1 and CDR2: SGHRS and YFSETQ. This CDR3 contains 15 residues. The CDR3 DNA follows: TGCGCCAGCAGCTTGAGCGACGGGGGTGGGTACGGCTACACCTTC. It encodes CASSLSDGGGYGYTF. The entire variable domain, with the rest obtained from reference TRBV5-1 and TRBJ1-2, is as follows: KAGVTQTPRYLIKTRGQQVTLSCSPISGHRSVSWYQQTPGQGLQFLFEYFSETQRNKGNFPGRFSGRQFSNSRSEMNVSTLELGDSALYLCASSLSDGGGYGYTFGSGTRLTVV.

The chain combines TRBV2 with TRBJ2-5, with TRBD2 matching over 9 bases. Germline trimming cut 2 bases from V and 4 bases from J; bases unmatched to any gene: 5. CDR1 and CDR2 (germline): SNHLY, FYNNEI. The CDR3 has 15 amino acids. CDR3 sequence: CASSELAGWGETQYF. In nucleotides, the CDR3 is TGTGCCAGCAGTGAACTAGCGGGGTGGGGAGAGACCCAGTACTTC. The whole variable domain, remainder taken from reference TRBV2 and TRBJ2-5, is EPEVTQTPSHQVTQMGQEVILRCVPISNHLYFYWYRQILGQKVEFLVSFYNNEISEKSEIFDDQFSVERPDGSNFTLKIRSTKLEDSAMYFCASSELAGWGETQYFGPGTRLLVL.

The rearrangement uses TRBV19 and TRBJ2-2; D is undetermined. The V gene lost 4 bases and the J gene lost 0 bases, with 12 bases spanning the gap. This CDR3 contains 16 residues. Germline CDR1 is LNHDA and CDR2 is SQIVND (reference sequence). The CDR3, as DNA: TGTGCCAGTAGTAAGGATGGAAGCGCGAACACCGGGGAGCTGTTTTTT. Translating it yields CASSKDGSANTGELFF.

The rearrangement links TRBV18 to TRBJ2-7; TRBD1 matches at 9 bases. CDR1 and CDR2 from the germline V gene are KGHSH and LQKENI. The CDR3 contains 16 residues. Trimming cost V 4 bases and J 8 bases; bases outside gene matches: 15. In DNA, the CDR3 is TGTGCCAGCTCACAAATCCGGGACAGGGATCTTAACAAGCAGTACTTC. Amino acid sequence: CASSQIRDRDLNKQYF.

The CDR3 is CASSLVRQGETQYF. CDR3 DNA sequence: TGTGCCAGCAGCTTAGTGCGTCAGGGAGAGACCCAGTACTTC. This chain connects TRBV7-2 to TRBJ2-5; the D gene is possibly TRBD1 (5 bases). The CDR3 contains 14 residues. From germline, CDR1 is SGHTA and CDR2 FQGNSA. V lost 1 base to trimming and J lost 4 bases, with 10 bases between them.

The chain recombines TRBV19 with TRBJ2-3; TRBD2 agrees at 10 bases. The CDR3 extends over 14 amino acids. The V gene end was trimmed by 6 bases and the J gene end by 4 bases; junction bases not matched to a gene: 4. Germline V lookup: CDR1 LNHDA, CDR2 SQIVND (reference sequence). CDR3 coding DNA: TGTGCCAGTAGGCTAGCGGGAGTGCCAGATACGCAGTATTTT. Translated, it gives CASRLAGVPDTQYF.

The chain is built from TRBV2 and TRBJ1-1, with 11 bases aligning to TRBD1. V was clipped by 9 bases and J by 4 bases; unmatched bases: 13. Germline V gene sequence: CDR1 SNHLY, CDR2 FYNNEI. CDR3 length: 16 residues. The CDR3 region has the DNA TGTGCCAGTCGGGACAGGGGGAAAAGTCAACCCACTGAAGCTTTCTTT. Protein: CASRDRGKSQPTEAFF.

The chain joins TRBV7-2 to TRBJ1-2; the match to TRBD1 covers 9 bases. Germline values: CDR1 SGHTA, CDR2 FQGNSA. The CDR3 length is 13 residues. V shed 3 bases and J 8 bases; nucleotides not matched to a gene: 4. CDR3 region: CASSFGQGRGYTF. The DNA of the CDR3 is TGTGCCAGCAGCTTCGGACAGGGGAGAGGCTACACCTTC. Full variable domain (remainder filled in from reference TRBV7-2 and TRBJ1-2): GAGVSQSPSNKVTEKGKDVELRCDPISGHTALYWYRQSLGQGLEFLIYFQGNSAPDKSGLPSDRFSAERTGGSVSTLTIQRTQQEDSAVYLCASSFGQGRGYTFGSGTRLTVV.